Presented here are 17 T cell receptor beta chains from one specimen sequenced in a study of vaccination and CD4 T cells after COVID-19. Sequencing of DNA taken from cultured CD4+ T cells relied on the Oncomine TCR Beta short-read assay. Each CDR3 protein is one row after TCRdb ran MiXCR on the PCR reads. The sample holds about 15,000 distinct CDR3 sequences, about 74% seen once. The antigens for these receptors are not known. Treatment specified: roughly nine-day PBMC culture with coronavirus spike peptide pools or control peptides (ViraFEST assay). Sequencing was performed on CD4+ T cells from blood, cultured in vitro. The receptors come from a human donor who had recovered from COVID-19.

The chain is built from TRBV20-1 and TRBJ2-3; 9 nucleotides line up with TRBD2. The CDR3 spans 13 residues. V lost 1 base and J lost 9; bases outside the gene matches: 5. Germline CDR1 and CDR2: DFQATT and SNEGSKA (reference sequence). CDR3 coding DNA: TGCAGTGCTAGAGGACTAGCGGCTCGGACGCAGTATTTT. Residues: CSARGLAARTQYF.

This clonotype was seen a few times. The CDR3 reads CASIVRSSYNSPLHF. CDR3 coding DNA: TGTGCCAGCATCGTGAGGAGCTCCTATAATTCACCCCTCCACTTT. The V gene is TRBV2, the J gene TRBJ1-6; D remains ambiguous. This CDR3 region has 15 residues. CDR1 SNHLY and CDR2 FYNNEI come from the germline V gene. Trimming left V 7 bases short and J 0 bases short, with 10 bases between. Looking up the rest from reference TRBV2 and TRBJ1-6 gives the full variable domain: EPEVTQTPSHQVTQMGQEVILRCVPISNHLYFYWYRQILGQKVEFLVSFYNNEISEKSEIFDDQFSVERPDGSNFTLKIRSTKLEDSAMYFCASIVRSSYNSPLHFGNGTRLTVT.

This clonotype was counted a few times. The rearrangement uses TRBV7-9 and TRBJ1-1; D unresolved. The length of the CDR3 is 13 residues. The V and J ends lost 5 bases and 0 bases respectively, with 7 bases between them. In germline, CDR1 is SEHNR, CDR2 FQNEAQ (reference sequence). CDR3 coding DNA: TGTGCCAGCAGCCGCAACATGAACACTGAAGCTTTCTTT. Translating gives CASSRNMNTEAFF.

The chain employs TRBV20-1 and TRBJ2-5, with no clear D. Germline values: CDR1 DFQATT, CDR2 SNEGSKA (reference sequence). V was pared by 4 bases and J by 1 base, with 13 bases between. The CDR3 totals 14 residues. Here the CDR3 DNA reads TGCAGTGCTATCCAGGCGATATCCCAAGAGACCCAGTACTTC. This gives the protein CSAIQAISQETQYF.

DNA of the CDR3: TGTGCCAGCAGCTTAAGTCCCATGCTAGCGGGAGGTCACGAGCAGTACTTC. This sequence encodes CASSLSPMLAGGHEQYF. V usage is TRBV7-2 and J usage is TRBJ2-7, with 11 bases identical to TRBD2. Germline CDR1 reads SGHTA; CDR2 reads FQGNSA. V shed 2 bases, J shed 5 bases, and the junction held 11 bases outside the gene matches. The CDR3 has 17 amino acids.

This chain connects TRBV7-3 to TRBJ2-1; D uncertain. CDR3 length: 14 residues. Trimming left V 5 bases short and J 3 bases short, with 11 bases between. The germline V gene has CDR1 SGHTA and CDR2 FQGTGA. CDR3 DNA sequence: TGTGCCAGCAGCCACTACGGAAACTACAATGAGCAGTTCTTC. This sequence encodes CASSHYGNYNEQFF.

The rearrangement links TRBV30 to TRBJ1-1; D not certain. V lost 8 bases and J 5 bases, leaving 12 bases between the germline ends. The CDR3 length is 11 residues. Germline V gene sequence: CDR1 GTSNPN, CDR2 SVGIG (reference sequence). Written as DNA, the CDR3 is TGTGCCCTGGAAAGGCGGACTGAAGCTTTCTTT. Encoded protein: CALERRTEAFF.

The chain couples TRBV2 to TRBJ1-2; 8 nucleotides agree with TRBD1. V trimming: 10 bases; J trimming: 6 bases; junction bases outside the gene matches: 10. In germline, CDR1 is SNHLY, CDR2 FYNNEI. CDR3 length: 13 residues. Written as DNA, the CDR3 is TGTGCCACTCGGGGCAGGGGGCTTAATGGCTACACCTTC. Its translation is CATRGRGLNGYTF.

The J gene is TRBJ2-2, the V gene TRBV24-1; no definite D call. This CDR3 region has 16 residues. V was trimmed by 4 bases and J by 1 base, leaving 12 bases between them. In germline, CDR1 is KGHDR, CDR2 SFDVKD. Here the CDR3 reads CATSDQSFQNTGELFF. The DNA of the CDR3 is TGTGCCACCAGTGACCAATCTTTTCAGAACACCGGGGAGCTGTTTTTT.

Comments on this clonotype: The junction differs from germline at one of its ends, possibly a read error. The chain joins TRBV28 to TRBJ2-7; D unresolved. The CDR3 length is 14 residues. Germline CDR1 is MDHEN and CDR2 is SYDVKM. CDR3 residues: CASRQTRRTHEQYF. CDR3 coding DNA: TGTGCCAGCAGACAGACCCGGCGAACACACGAGCAGTATTTC.

This chain connects TRBV15 to TRBJ1-1, with D perhaps matching TRBD1 (5 bases). Trimming shortened V by 3 bases and J by 7 bases, and 9 bases separated the two germline ends. CDR3 length equals 12 residues. Germline loops: CDR1 LNHNV, CDR2 YYDKDF (reference sequence). CDR3 coding DNA: TGTGCCACCAGCAGCGACAGATTTGAAGCTTTCTTT. This codes for CATSSDRFEAFF.

A single count supports this clonotype. The chain links TRBV4-1 to TRBJ2-2; 9 nucleotides agree with TRBD1. Germline V gene lookup returns CDR1 MGHRA and CDR2 YSYEKL. V was pared by 3 bases and J by 6 bases, with 11 bases of the junction left unmatched. This CDR3 has 17 residues. This chain's CDR3 is CASSHRGGQGSAGELFF. CDR3 DNA sequence: TGCGCCAGCAGCCATAGAGGCGGACAGGGGAGCGCCGGGGAGCTGTTTTTT.

This chain connects TRBV7-2 to TRBJ1-2; 7 nucleotides agree with TRBD1. From germline, CDR1 is SGHTA and CDR2 FQGNSA. The length of the CDR3 is 14 residues. Germline trimming cut 4 bases from V and 4 bases from J; bases unmatched to any gene: 6. Here the CDR3 reads CASSSPGQTYGYTF. The CDR3 DNA is TGTGCCAGCAGCTCTCCGGGACAGACCTATGGCTACACCTTC. Variable domain in full (rest from reference TRBV7-2 and TRBJ1-2): GAGVSQSPSNKVTEKGKDVELRCDPISGHTALYWYRQSLGQGLEFLIYFQGNSAPDKSGLPSDRFSAERTGGSVSTLTIQRTQQEDSAVYLCASSSPGQTYGYTFGSGTRLTVV.

The gene calls are TRBV28 and TRBJ2-5; 9 bases fit TRBD1. V shed 5 bases and J 4 bases; nucleotides not matched to a gene: 11. CDR1 and CDR2 (germline): MDHEN, SYDVKM. This CDR3 contains 16 residues. CDR3 sequence reads: CASSPYGTGSGETQYF. CDR3 coding DNA: TGTGCCAGCAGTCCCTATGGGACAGGGAGTGGAGAGACCCAGTACTTC. The full variable domain, completed using reference TRBV28 and TRBJ2-5, is DVKVTQSSRYLVKRTGEKVFLECVQDMDHENMFWYRQDPGLGLRLIYFSYDVKMKEKGDIPEGYSVSREKKERFSLILESASTNQTSMYLCASSPYGTGSGETQYFGPGTRLLVL.

The V call is TRBV21-1, the J call TRBJ2-4. TRBV21-1 is tagged as a pseudogene. This CDR3 spans 13 amino acids. The CDR3 here is CASSSLAKNIQYF. As DNA, the CDR3 is TGTGCCAGCAGCAGCCTAGCCAAAAACATTCAGTACTTC.

The chain recombines TRBV6-2 or TRBV6-3 with TRBJ1-5; TRBD1 is a possible D gene (5 bases). The CDR3 sequence is 13 residues long. V was shortened by 4 bases and J by 7 bases, with 11 bases between the two germline ends. Germline V lookup: CDR1 MNHEY, CDR2 SVGEGT. CDR3 sequence: CASSSQGRQPQHF. For the CDR3, the DNA is TGTGCCAGCAGTTCTCAGGGTCGGCAGCCCCAGCATTTT.

This clonotype was detected once. This rearrangement joins TRBV20-1 to TRBJ2-7; TRBD1 might be the D (6 bases). CDR3 length: 14 residues. Germline V lookup: CDR1 DFQATT, CDR2 SNEGSKA (reference sequence). The V gene lost 3 bases and the J gene lost 0 bases, with 12 bases spanning the gap. The CDR3 DNA follows: TGCAGTGCTAGTGACAGGATTATCTCCTACGAGCAGTACTTC. Translating gives CSASDRIISYEQYF.